This T cell receptor (beta chain) was profiled in a study of molecular identifiers for immune sequencing clone quantification. As for the study in general: For replicates, RNA isolated from roughly 20,000 or 100,000 naive CD8 cells was divided into five portions, of which four were sequenced.

Making the bulk TCR libraries relied on previously described methods and listed TCR primers. TCRdb called the PCR reads again in MiXCR, with one record for every CDR3 protein. There are roughly 300,000 distinct CDR3 sequences in the sample; 24% occur only once, and around 0.7% lies in the top ten. Whole-study results and caveats: Clones that exceeded 20 RNA copies held over 97% of effector molecules, yet under 1% in naive cells.

Notes on this clonotype: Its target is not known.

J lost 0 bases, V lost 2 bases, and 22 bases had no gene match. CDR3 length: 21 residues. Looked up from germline, CDR1 is SGDLS and CDR2 is YYNGEE. V usage is TRBV9 and J usage is TRBJ1-1; TRBD1 agrees at 7 bases. This sequence was found in a human donor in good health. Some libraries in this study had Jurkat cell RNA spiked in. Source material: naive CD8+ T cells from blood, with Jurkat cell RNA spiked in. Stated subset: FACS-sorted CD8+CD4-CCR7+CD45RA+ naive T cells. CDR3 in amino acids: CASSVSQGGDSISLMNTEAFF. For the CDR3, the DNA is TGTGCCAGCAGCGTTTCGCAGGGGGGGGATTCGATCAGCTTAATGAACACTGAAGCTTTCTTT.